The text below deals with one T cell receptor (beta chain). What it recognizes is unknown. This sample stems from a study of early T cells in non-severe SARS-CoV-2 infection. Background on the study: Unsorted whole blood bulk RNA was sequenced, with unpaired chains.

General study points: VDJdb matching skewed toward anti-spike CD8 responses, missing private and CD4 specificities.

The germline CDR1 and CDR2 sequences are DFQATT and SNEGSKA (reference sequence). Losses at the gene ends were 4 bases for V and 2 bases for J; bases not matched to a gene: 5. The CDR3 is 13 residues long. The protocol attached unique molecular identifiers to individual cDNA molecules. TCRdb recomputed calls from the 5' RACE reads with MiXCR, one row per CDR3 protein. The data contain around 64,000 distinct CDR3 sequences, over 10% of them seen just once; the ten biggest clones take up around 6%. The chain joins TRBV20-1 to TRBJ2-7, with 7 bases identical to TRBD2. The receptor was derived from an adult who was a healthcare worker with PCR-confirmed SARS-CoV-2 infection or an uninfected control (not recorded which). Sample: whole blood, taken at baseline. The DNA for the CDR3 is TGCAGTGCTACCCGGGGGGTCGCCTACGAGCAGTACTTC. Translated: CSATRGVAYEQYF.